The rows below give T cell receptor beta chains drawn from one sample of a study of cytomegalovirus exposure and HLA in healthy donors. Profiling relied on immunoSEQ multiplex PCR, and the TCRdb table lists in-frame clones only, not all of them. The table lists around 180,000 clones, roughly 81% of them singletons. Sequencing used PBMCs. These receptors all come from a girl aged 10-17 years in good health and CMV-seropositive. CDR3s include the opening cysteine and the closing phenylalanine or tryptophan. D genes are given only for firm matches. Size values are once, few and many counts, or a class for expanded clones, and some rows have none.

D	J	V	size	CDR3	DNA
TRBD1	TRBJ2-5	TRBV5-1	.	CASSLGTGPGETQYF	TGCGCCAGTAGCTTAGGGACAGGGCCCGGGGAGACCCAGTACTTC
TRBD1	TRBJ1-4	TRBV19	.	CASSRGTGFRKEKLFF	TGTGCCAGTAGTAGGGGGACAGGATTTCGAAAAGAAAAACTGTTTTTT
TRBD1	TRBJ1-3	TRBV7-9	.	CASSYDRVSGNTIYF	TGTGCCAGCAGCTACGACAGGGTCTCTGGAAACACCATATATTTT
TRBD1	TRBJ2-1	TRBV7-3	once	CASSKGQGPQNEQFF	TGTGCCAGCAGCAAGGGACAGGGGCCGCAGAATGAGCAGTTCTTC
TRBD2	TRBJ2-1	TRBV7-9	once	CASSPSGASYNEQFF	TGTGCCAGCAGCCCTAGCGGGGCCTCCTACAATGAGCAGTTCTTC
TRBD1	TRBJ2-7	TRBV25-1	.	CASSVDREDEQYF	TGTGCCAGCAGTGTGGACAGGGAGGACGAGCAGTACTTC
TRBD1	TRBJ2-7	TRBV2	.	CASSWTGAPYEQYF	TGTGCCAGCAGTTGGACAGGGGCCCCCTACGAGCAGTACTTC
.	TRBJ1-1	TRBV4-2	once	CASSQDRGTEAFF	TGTGCCAGCAGCCAAGATCGGGGGACTGAAGCTTTCTTT
TRBD2	TRBJ2-7	TRBV6-1	.	CASMSRSSGGYEQYF	TGTGCCAGCATGAGCCGGTCAAGCGGGGGCTACGAGCAGTACTTC
.	TRBJ1-2	TRBV7-9	.	CASSLRGYGYTF	TGTGCCAGCAGCTTAAGGGGCTATGGCTACACCTTC
TRBD1	TRBJ1-1	TRBV6-6	few	CASTPGGFTEAFF	TGTGCCAGCACCCCAGGGGGATTCACTGAAGCTTTCTTT
TRBD1	TRBJ2-1	TRBV2	once	CASSGTGTWTGEQFF	TGTGCCAGCAGTGGGACAGGGACCTGGACTGGTGAGCAGTTCTTC
TRBD1	TRBJ1-2	TRBV28	.	CASRGTVGVENYGYTF	TGTGCCAGCAGGGGGACAGTCGGCGTTGAAAACTATGGCTACACCTTC
.	TRBJ2-1	TRBV6-5	.	CASSLSGPYYNEQFF	TGTGCCAGCAGCCTGAGCGGCCCCTACTACAATGAGCAGTTCTTC
TRBD1	TRBJ1-6	TRBV9	.	CASSPTGAGSSPLHF	TGTGCCAGCAGCCCCACAGGGGCAGGGTCTTCACCCCTCCACTTT
TRBD1	TRBJ1-2	TRBV27	.	CASSLYRQGTYGYTF	TGTGCCAGCAGTTTATATAGACAGGGGACCTATGGCTACACCTTC
TRBD1	TRBJ2-3	TRBV9	.	CASSVGRGSTDTQYF	TGTGCCAGCAGCGTAGGCAGGGGGAGCACAGATACGCAGTATTTT
.	TRBJ2-7	TRBV25-1	.	CASSVSGVGGEQYF	TGTGCCAGCAGTGTGTCAGGGGTGGGTGGCGAGCAGTACTTC
TRBD1	TRBJ1-6	TRBV13	.	CASSLKQGAYNSPLHF	TGTGCCAGCAGCTTAAAGCAGGGGGCTTATAATTCACCCCTCCACTTT
TRBD1	TRBJ2-2	TRBV5-4	.	CASSGGQGRNTGELFF	TGTGCCAGCAGCGGTGGACAGGGGAGGAACACCGGGGAGCTGTTTTTT
.	TRBJ1-1	TRBV5-6	.	CASSLGQGMNTEAFF	TGTGCCAGCAGCTTGGGGCAGGGAATGAACACTGAAGCTTTCTTT
.	TRBJ2-3	TRBV11-1	.	CASTLRGGTDTQYF	TGTGCCAGCACCCTACGCGGGGGCACAGATACGCAGTATTTT
.	TRBJ1-1	TRBV11-2	.	CASSLDGRREAFF	TGTGCCAGCAGCTTAGATGGGCGCCGTGAAGCTTTCTTT
.	TRBJ1-2	TRBV18	.	CASSPADSYGYTF	TGTGCCAGCTCACCGGCGGACAGCTATGGCTACACCTTC
.	TRBJ2-7	TRBV2	once	CASRIYPPYEQYF	TGTGCCAGCAGAATTTATCCTCCCTACGAGCAGTACTTC
.	TRBJ2-3	TRBV2	.	CASSVDSSSTDTQYF	TGTGCCAGCAGTGTAGATAGCTCGAGCACAGATACGCAGTATTTT
.	TRBJ2-7	TRBV7-9	few	CASSLSSKREHEQYF	TGTGCCAGCAGCTTAAGTTCAAAACGGGAACACGAGCAGTACTTC
TRBD2	TRBJ2-3	TRBV5-1	.	CASSRGERTDTQYF	TGCGCCAGCAGCCGGGGGGAACGCACAGATACGCAGTATTTT
TRBD2	TRBJ2-7	TRBV9	.	CASSVEGGRGRREQYF	TGTGCCAGCAGCGTAGAGGGTGGGAGGGGTCGACGCGAGCAGTACTTC
.	TRBJ1-3	TRBV10-3	once	CAISDVGNTIYF	TGTGCCATCAGTGATGTAGGAAACACCATATATTTT
.	TRBJ1-2	TRBV10-3	once	CAISEPLGTPNYGYTF	TGTGCCATCAGTGAGCCTTTAGGGACACCTAACTATGGCTACACCTTC
TRBD2	TRBJ2-3	TRBV7-9	once	CASSLTTSGGQQDTQYF	TGTGCCAGCAGCTTAACGACTAGCGGGGGCCAACAAGATACGCAGTATTTT
TRBD1	TRBJ2-7	TRBV5-4	few	CASSPEGALSSYEQYF	TGTGCCAGCAGCCCCGAGGGGGCCCTCTCCTCCTACGAGCAGTACTTC
TRBD1	TRBJ2-2	TRBV5-6	.	CASSFGTGNTGELFF	TGTGCCAGCAGCTTCGGGACAGGCAACACCGGGGAGCTGTTTTTT
.	TRBJ1-1	TRBV29-1	.	CSGGGATEAFF	TGCAGCGGCGGGGGGGCCACTGAAGCTTTCTTT
.	TRBJ2-7	TRBV21-1	.	CASSKGTQGYTGISYEQYF	TGTGCCAGCAGCAAAGGAACACAGGGGTACACTGGGATTTCCTACGAGCAGTACTTC
.	TRBJ2-2	TRBV7-8	.	CASSSNRDRELFF	TGTGCCAGCAGCTCAAACCGGGACAGGGAGCTGTTTTTT
.	TRBJ1-1	TRBV5-6	.	CASSLVGEAFF	TGTGCCAGCAGCTTGGTGGGCGAAGCTTTCTTT